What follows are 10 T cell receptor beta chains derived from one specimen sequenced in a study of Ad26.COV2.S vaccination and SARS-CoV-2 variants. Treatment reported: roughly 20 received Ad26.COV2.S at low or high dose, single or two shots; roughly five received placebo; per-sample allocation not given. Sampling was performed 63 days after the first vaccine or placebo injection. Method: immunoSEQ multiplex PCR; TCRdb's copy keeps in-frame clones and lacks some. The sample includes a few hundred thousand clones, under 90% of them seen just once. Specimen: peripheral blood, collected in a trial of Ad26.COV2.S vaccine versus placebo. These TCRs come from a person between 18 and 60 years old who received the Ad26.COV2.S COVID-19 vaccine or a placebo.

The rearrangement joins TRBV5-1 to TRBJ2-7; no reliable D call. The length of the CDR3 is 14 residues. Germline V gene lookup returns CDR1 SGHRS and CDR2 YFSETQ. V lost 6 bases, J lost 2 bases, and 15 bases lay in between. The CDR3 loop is CASKSELLAYEQYF. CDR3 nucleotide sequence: TGCGCCAGCAAGAGTGAACTTCTTGCCTACGAGCAGTACTTC.

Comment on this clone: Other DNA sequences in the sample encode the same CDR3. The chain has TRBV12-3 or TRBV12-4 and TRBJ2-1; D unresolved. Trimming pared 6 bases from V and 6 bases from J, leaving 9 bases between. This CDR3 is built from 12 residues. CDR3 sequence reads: CASSPTANEQFF. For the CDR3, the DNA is TGTGCCAGCAGCCCAACGGCCAATGAGCAGTTCTTC.

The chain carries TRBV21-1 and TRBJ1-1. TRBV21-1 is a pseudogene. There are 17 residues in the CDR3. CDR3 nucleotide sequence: TGTGCCAGCAGCAAAGGTGGGAGTAACAGTAGGTTCACTGAAGCTTTCTTT. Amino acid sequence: CASSKGGSNSRFTEAFF.

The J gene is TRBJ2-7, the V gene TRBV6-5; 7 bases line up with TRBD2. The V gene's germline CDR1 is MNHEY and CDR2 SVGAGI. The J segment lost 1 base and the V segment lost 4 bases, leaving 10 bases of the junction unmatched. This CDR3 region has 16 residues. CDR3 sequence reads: CASSFDSVGGSYEQYF. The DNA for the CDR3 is TGTGCCAGCAGTTTTGACTCCGTCGGGGGGTCCTACGAGCAGTACTTC.

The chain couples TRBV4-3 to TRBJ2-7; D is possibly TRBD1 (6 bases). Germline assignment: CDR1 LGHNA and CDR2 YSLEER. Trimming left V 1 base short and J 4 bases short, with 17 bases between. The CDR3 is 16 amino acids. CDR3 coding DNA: TGCGCCAGCAGCCAAGCCTTTTCCGAGGACAGTTACGAGCAGTACTTC. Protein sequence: CASSQAFSEDSYEQYF.

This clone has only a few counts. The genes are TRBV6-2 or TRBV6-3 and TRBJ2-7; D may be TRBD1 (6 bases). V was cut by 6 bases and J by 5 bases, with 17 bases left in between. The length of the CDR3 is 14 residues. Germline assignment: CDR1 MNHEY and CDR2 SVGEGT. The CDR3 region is CASSPGQPGDEQYF. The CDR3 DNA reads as TGTGCCAGCAGCCCCGGACAGCCCGGAGACGAGCAGTACTTC.

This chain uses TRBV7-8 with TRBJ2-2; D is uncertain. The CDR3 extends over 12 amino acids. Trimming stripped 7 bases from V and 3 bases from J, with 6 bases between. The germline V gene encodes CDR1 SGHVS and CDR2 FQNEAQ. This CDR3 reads CASNRYTGELFF. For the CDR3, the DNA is TGTGCCAGCAACCGTTACACCGGGGAGCTGTTTTTT.

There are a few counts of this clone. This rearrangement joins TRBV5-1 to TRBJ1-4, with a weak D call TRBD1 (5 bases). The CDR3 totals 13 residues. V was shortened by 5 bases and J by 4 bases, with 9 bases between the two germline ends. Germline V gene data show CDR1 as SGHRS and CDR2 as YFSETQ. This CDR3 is CASRQGLNEKLFF. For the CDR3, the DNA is TGCGCCAGCAGGCAGGGCCTTAATGAAAAACTGTTTTTT.

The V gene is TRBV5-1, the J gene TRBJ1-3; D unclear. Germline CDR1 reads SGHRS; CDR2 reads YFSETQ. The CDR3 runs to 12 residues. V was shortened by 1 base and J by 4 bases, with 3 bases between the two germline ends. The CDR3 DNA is TGCGCCAGCAGCTTGTGGGGAAACACCATATATTTT. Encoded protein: CASSLWGNTIYF.

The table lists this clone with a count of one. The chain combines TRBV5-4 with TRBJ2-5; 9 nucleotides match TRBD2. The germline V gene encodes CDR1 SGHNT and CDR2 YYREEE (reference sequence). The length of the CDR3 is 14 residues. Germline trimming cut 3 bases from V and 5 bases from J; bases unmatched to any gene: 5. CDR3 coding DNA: TGTGCCAGCAGCTGGAGCGGGGGGCGGGAGACCCAGTACTTC. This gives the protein CASSWSGGRETQYF.